A selection of T cell receptor beta chains follows, all from one sample in a study of beta chain features in type 1 diabetes. Method: immunoSEQ multiplex PCR; TCRdb's copy keeps in-frame clones and lacks some. The sample has around 140,000 clones; approximately 9.8% are singletons. Sequenced sample: central memory CD4+ T cells from blood. These receptors all stem from a middle-aged woman in good health. The CDR3 runs from the conserved cysteine through the conserved F or W. A D gene is named only where the DNA matches it firmly. A row's size may be missing; if present it is once, few, many or a size class.

few	TRBV4-3	TRBJ2-1	TRBD2	TGCGCCAGCAGCCAAGCGGGTAGCGGGGACAATGAGCAGTTCTTC	CASSQAGSGDNEQFF
.	TRBV19	TRBJ2-3	TRBD1	TGTGCCAGTAGTATAGAAAGGGGGCCGCGCACGCAGTATTTT	CASSIERGPRTQYF
many	TRBV29-1	TRBJ2-7	.	TGCAGCGTTGTGGAGGGGACCGACGAGCAGTACTTC	CSVVEGTDEQYF
.	TRBV21-1	TRBJ2-5	.	TGTGCCAGCAGCAAATTAGCGGGAGAAGAGACCCAGTACTTC	CASSKLAGEETQYF
.	TRBV18	TRBJ2-1	TRBD2	TGTGCCAGCTCACCGGGCGGGGGGGGCTACAATGAGCAGTTCTTC	CASSPGGGGYNEQFF
.	TRBV7-2	TRBJ1-1	.	TGTGCCAGCAGCAGAGAATTCAGGGTAAACACTGAAGCTTTCTTT	CASSREFRVNTEAFF
few	TRBV11-2	TRBJ2-5	.	TGTGCCAGCAGCCCAGGGGTGGGGTCCCTACAGACCCAGTACTTC	CASSPGVGSLQTQYF
.	TRBV11-2	TRBJ2-7	.	TGTGCCAGCAGCTGGCGGGCAGACTCTTTGGGCGACGAGCAGTACTTC	CASSWRADSLGDEQYF
many	TRBV29-1	TRBJ2-7	TRBD1	TGCAGCGTAAGCATACAGGGGCGCGAGCAGTACTTC	CSVSIQGREQYF
.	TRBV6-5	TRBJ1-3	TRBD1	TGTGCCAGCAGTCCCGGGACAGGCCTAGTGAACACCATATATTTT	CASSPGTGLVNTIYF